This T cell receptor (beta chain) was documented in a study of CD8 T cells in ankylosing spondylitis. Findings and limits, study-wide: As for the disease-linked clones, they showed a CD8+ phenotype and occurred at relatively low frequencies in peripheral blood. Prior work had noted some motif variants in reactive arthritis blood and synovial fluid. Significant enrichment of disease-linked clones was reported in matched ankylosing spondylitis synovial fluid. Seemingly characteristic of ankylosing spondylitis blood was a TCR beta motif consisting of about 8 highly homologous variants.

This CDR3 is built from 16 residues. The germline V gene has CDR1 LGHDT and CDR2 YNNKEL (reference sequence). The V and J ends lost 4 bases and 4 bases respectively, with 17 bases between them. The TCR beta libraries were generated through quantitative 5'-RACE incorporating molecular barcodes. MiXCR, run by TCRdb on the 5' RACE reads, gives a single entry per CDR3 protein. The repertoire has 750,000 to 850,000 distinct CDR3 sequences, 12% of them found once; the top ten carry around 0.51%. As concerns this clonotype: What it recognizes is unknown.

Sequenced sample: blood, either unsorted or a sorted T cell fraction (not recorded which). The TCR originated in a male donor with ankylosing spondylitis. J is TRBJ2-4 and V is TRBV3-1; maybe TRBD2 (7 bases). In nucleotides, the CDR3 is TGTGCCAGCAGCCTGACAGCCGGGGGGCTGAAAAACATTCAGTACTTC. Translating gives CASSLTAGGLKNIQYF. Together with reference TRBV3-1 and TRBJ2-4, the CDR3 gives the full variable domain: DTAVSQTPKYLVTQMGNDKSIKCEQNLGHDTMYWYKQDSKKFLKIMFSYNNKELIINETVPNRFSPKSPDKAHLNLHINSLELGDSAVYFCASSLTAGGLKNIQYFGAGTRLSVL.